The 32 T cell receptor beta chains in this list originate from one sample, sequenced in a study of identical twins. Via MiXCR, TCRdb re-called the 5' RACE reads, giving one row per CDR3 protein. The repertoire consists of hundreds of thousands of distinct CDR3 sequences, with less than 10% occurring once and the leading ten covering approximately 5.1%. The sequenced sample consisted of memory (CD45RO+) T cells sorted from blood. All receptors derive from a woman under 30 in good health.

This clonotype has more than one count but fewer than ten. V usage is TRBV7-9 and J usage is TRBJ1-2, with TRBD1 identical over 7 bases. The CDR3 loop spans 15 amino acids. Germline values: CDR1 SEHNR, CDR2 FQNEAQ (reference sequence). The junction had 8 bases not matched to a gene; V was cut back by 1 base and J by 6 bases. CDR3 sequence (DNA): TGTGCCAGCAGCTTAGGAACAGGGGAAGGGAATGGCTACACCTTC. Translation: CASSLGTGEGNGYTF.

The chain employs TRBV4-3 and TRBJ2-7; 7 bases align to TRBD2. Germline loops: CDR1 LGHNA, CDR2 YSLEER. The CDR3 length is 14 residues. V lost 1 base, J lost 7 bases, and 7 bases stayed unmatched. The DNA of the CDR3 is TGCGCCAGCAGCCAAGTAATCCTACTAGCGGAGCAGTACTTC. It encodes CASSQVILLAEQYF.

This clonotype was detected only a few times. The rearrangement joins TRBV6-1 to TRBJ2-3; D uncertain. The CDR3 covers 15 residues. Germline CDR1 is MNHNS and CDR2 is SASEGT. The germline V and J ends were trimmed by 10 bases and 4 bases, with 21 bases remaining between them. The CDR3, as DNA: TGTGCCACCGCCCCCTCGATGGCCTTGGCAGATACGCAGTATTTT. Residues: CATAPSMALADTQYF.

The gene calls are TRBV27 and TRBJ2-7; D gene ambiguous. This CDR3 comprises 11 residues. The V gene lost 5 bases and the J gene lost 2 bases, with 4 bases spanning the gap. The germline V gene encodes CDR1 MNHEY and CDR2 SMNVEV (reference sequence). CDR3 protein: CASSIPYEQYF. The CDR3 DNA sequence: TGTGCCAGCAGTATACCCTACGAGCAGTACTTC.

This clonotype was observed many times. This rearrangement joins TRBV5-1 to TRBJ2-3; no definite D call. This CDR3 comprises 12 residues. V was trimmed by 2 bases and J by 6 bases, leaving 7 bases between them. Germline CDR1 and CDR2: SGHRS and YFSETQ. The CDR3 here is CASSFATDTQYF. The CDR3 DNA reads TGCGCCAGCAGCTTCGCTACCGATACGCAGTATTTT.

The rearrangement uses TRBV7-9 and TRBJ2-1, with 8 positions matching TRBD2. The CDR3 consists of 16 residues. V was clipped by 5 bases and J by 0 bases; unmatched bases: 6. Per the germline V gene, CDR1 is SEHNR and CDR2 is FQNEAQ (reference sequence). The DNA of the CDR3 is TGTGCCAGCAGCCTACCTAGCGGGTACTCCTACAATGAGCAGTTCTTC. It translates to CASSLPSGYSYNEQFF.

This clonotype was detected many times. This chain links TRBV6-4 with TRBJ2-3; weak D call: TRBD1 (5 bases). Germline CDR1 MRHNA, CDR2 SNTAGT. CDR3 length equals 14 residues. V lost 2 bases and J 4 bases, leaving 10 bases between the germline ends. CDR3 loop: CASSDGAGADTQYF. Written as DNA, the CDR3 is TGTGCCAGCAGTGACGGGGCTGGCGCAGATACGCAGTATTTT.

This clonotype has a handful of counts. The chain employs TRBV5-4 and TRBJ2-7; tentatively, D is TRBD2 (6 bases). This CDR3 has 14 residues. The germline V gene encodes CDR1 SGHNT and CDR2 YYREEE (reference sequence). Trimming pared 3 bases from V and 5 bases from J, leaving 15 bases between. The DNA for the CDR3 is TGTGCCAGCAGCTGGCGGGACCAAGCCAACGAGCAGTACTTC. It codes for CASSWRDQANEQYF.

This clonotype was found a few times. The rearrangement joins TRBV7-2 to TRBJ2-1; TRBD1 matches at 7 bases. The CDR3 has 15 amino acids. Losses at the gene ends were 5 bases for V and 2 bases for J; bases not matched to a gene: 6. Germline V gene lookup returns CDR1 SGHTA and CDR2 FQGNSA. This CDR3 reads CASSPMTGPYNEQFF. The CDR3 DNA reads as TGTGCCAGCAGCCCAATGACAGGGCCCTACAATGAGCAGTTCTTC.

The rearrangement uses TRBV20-1 and TRBJ2-5; either TRBD1 or TRBD2 may fit D (6 bases each). Germline CDR1 and CDR2: DFQATT and SNEGSKA (reference sequence). The V gene lost 6 bases and the J gene lost 2 bases, with 13 bases spanning the gap. This CDR3 has 13 amino acids. Written as DNA, the CDR3 is TGCAGTGCCTCGGGGGCCTCTCAAGAGACCCAGTACTTC. Translated, it gives CSASGASQETQYF.

In the case of this clonotype: One junction end does not reproduce the germline sequence, and a read error may be involved. The chain combines TRBV12-3 or TRBV12-4 with TRBJ2-1; 11 nucleotides align to TRBD2. The CDR3 is made up of 15 amino acids. In DNA form, the CDR3 reads TGTGCCAGCAGCCGAACTAGCGGGGGTTACAATGAGCGGTTCTTC. Its protein is CASSRTSGGYNERFF.

CDR3 in DNA: TGTGCCAGCACCCCAGGCTGGACAGATACGCAGTATTTT. Its protein product is CASTPGWTDTQYF. The chain carries TRBV12-3 or TRBV12-4 and TRBJ2-3, with D unclear. Trimming pared 7 bases from V and 3 bases from J, leaving 11 bases between. CDR3 length: 13 residues.

The chain recombines TRBV20-1 with TRBJ2-3; TRBD2 agrees at 9 bases. The CDR3 has 17 amino acids. J was trimmed by 4 bases and V by 2 bases; bases with no gene match: 13. Germline values: CDR1 DFQATT, CDR2 SNEGSKA (reference sequence). The CDR3 DNA follows: TGCAGTGCTAGATACCTTGGTGGCGGGAGGGGCCCAGATACGCAGTATTTT. It is translated as CSARYLGGGRGPDTQYF.

This clonotype was counted only a few times. The rearrangement uses TRBV19 and TRBJ2-1, with TRBD2 as a possible D gene (6 bases). The germline V gene encodes CDR1 LNHDA and CDR2 SQIVND (reference sequence). Trimming took 9 bases from V and 5 from J, leaving 20 bases between them. The CDR3 loop spans 15 amino acids. The CDR3 DNA sequence: TGTGCCAGCACTGTGGAGGGTGAGGGCCACAATGAGCAGTTCTTC. Its protein is CASTVEGEGHNEQFF. Full variable domain (rest looked up from reference TRBV19 and TRBJ2-1): DGGITQSPKYLFRKEGQNVTLSCEQNLNHDAMYWYRQDPGQGLRLIYYSQIVNDFQKGDIAEGYSVSREKKESFPLTVTSAQKNPTAFYLCASTVEGEGHNEQFFGPGTRLTVL.

The rearrangement links TRBV5-1 to TRBJ2-5; 13 bases align to TRBD2. Germline V CDR1 and CDR2: SGHRS, YFSETQ. The junction had 14 bases not matched to a gene; V was cut back by 2 bases and J by 4 bases. The CDR3 runs to 19 residues. This CDR3 is CASSFTPGTSGVTPETQYF. CDR3 DNA: TGCGCCAGCAGCTTCACTCCCGGGACTAGCGGGGTGACCCCAGAGACCCAGTACTTC.

The CDR3 here is CASSPAGHNYNEQFF. CDR3 nucleotides: TGTGCCAGCAGTCCGGCCGGGCACAACTACAATGAGCAGTTCTTC. This sequence joins TRBV25-1 and TRBJ2-1; the D is unclear. V gave up 5 bases and J gave up 3 bases, with 14 bases separating them. The CDR3 is made up of 15 amino acids. Germline V gene lookup returns CDR1 MGHDK and CDR2 SYGVNS.

This clonotype appeared many times. The rearrangement links TRBV12-3 or TRBV12-4 to TRBJ2-7, with 9 bases fitting TRBD1. The J segment lost 3 bases and the V segment lost 6 bases, leaving 9 bases of the junction unmatched. The CDR3 consists of 15 residues. CDR3 sequence reads: CASRPHRGQGYEQYF. CDR3 sequence (DNA): TGTGCCAGCAGGCCCCACAGGGGGCAAGGCTACGAGCAGTACTTC.

This clonotype came up a few times. The V gene is TRBV10-3, the J gene TRBJ1-1, with a possible D match to TRBD1 (5 bases). The CDR3 contains 15 residues. Trimming left V 7 bases short and J 2 bases short, with 17 bases between. From germline, CDR1 is ENHRY and CDR2 SYGVKD. The CDR3 protein is CAIKPGQGGNTEAFF. The CDR3 bases are TGTGCCATCAAGCCGGGGCAGGGCGGTAACACTGAAGCTTTCTTT.

The V call is TRBV5-1, the J call TRBJ1-1, with D possibly matching TRBD1 (6 bases). V dropped 7 bases and J dropped 1 base, with 17 bases sitting between them. This CDR3 comprises 15 residues. CDR1 SGHRS and CDR2 YFSETQ come from the germline V gene. The CDR3 nucleotides read TGCGCCAGCGAAAAGCTAGGGGGATCGAACACTGAAGCTTTCTTT. Its translation: CASEKLGGSNTEAFF.

The chain has TRBV6-5 and TRBJ1-2; D unclear. This CDR3 is built from 14 residues. Germline V lookup: CDR1 MNHEY, CDR2 SVGAGI. The V gene lost 0 bases and the J gene lost 8 bases, with 13 bases spanning the gap. CDR3 bases: TGTGCCAGCAGTTACTCCTTCGGCGGTCACGGCTACACCTTC. Translation: CASSYSFGGHGYTF.

The chain is built from TRBV20-1 and TRBJ2-3; 9 nucleotides align to TRBD1. The CDR3 loop spans 13 amino acids. The V and J ends lost 5 bases and 6 bases, in that order; junction bases with no gene match: 6. Germline CDR1 reads DFQATT; CDR2 reads SNEGSKA (reference sequence). The DNA for the CDR3 is TGCAGTGCTGTGGACAGGGGAAGGGATACGCAGTATTTT. Translating gives CSAVDRGRDTQYF.

This rearrangement joins TRBV12-3 or TRBV12-4 to TRBJ1-1, with 8 bases lining up with TRBD1. V trimming: 8 bases; J trimming: 0 bases; junction bases outside the gene matches: 2. The CDR3 is made up of 13 amino acids. This CDR3 is CASRQGMNTEAFF. The DNA for the CDR3 is TGTGCCAGCCGACAGGGGATGAACACTGAAGCTTTCTTT.

The table lists this clonotype with many counts. The V gene is TRBV12-3 or TRBV12-4, the J gene TRBJ2-1; 8 bases agree with TRBD2. J was trimmed by 1 base and V by 5 bases; bases with no gene match: 10. The CDR3 is 17 residues long. CDR3 region: CASSGGSGSRSYNEQFF. DNA of the CDR3: TGTGCCAGCAGTGGGGGGAGCGGGAGCAGATCCTACAATGAGCAGTTCTTC.

The rearrangement joins TRBV7-2 to TRBJ1-5; D ambiguous. Trimming removed 1 base at V and 9 bases at J, with 7 bases between. The CDR3 is 12 amino acids. The germline V gene has CDR1 SGHTA and CDR2 FQGNSA. The CDR3 bases are TGTGCCAGCAGCTTAGAGGCCGGGCCCCAGCATTTT. It codes for CASSLEAGPQHF.

The J gene is TRBJ2-3, the V gene TRBV2, with 8 bases matching TRBD2. The CDR3 consists of 15 residues. The junction had 10 bases not matched to a gene; V was cut back by 11 bases and J by 0 bases. Germline V gives CDR1 SNHLY, CDR2 FYNNEI. The DNA for the CDR3 is TGTGCCGTCAAGCCGGGACTAGTTAGCACAGATACGCAGTATTTT. It translates to CAVKPGLVSTDTQYF. Full variable domain (missing parts from reference TRBV2 and TRBJ2-3): EPEVTQTPSHQVTQMGQEVILRCVPISNHLYFYWYRQILGQKVEFLVSFYNNEISEKSEIFDDQFSVERPDGSNFTLKIRSTKLEDSAMYFCAVKPGLVSTDTQYFGPGTRLTVL.

Ten or more counts support this clonotype. This chain connects TRBV12-3 or TRBV12-4 to TRBJ2-1, with D possibly being TRBD1 or TRBD2 (6 bases each). This CDR3 comprises 14 residues. Trimming pared 2 bases from V and 8 bases from J, leaving 13 bases between. The CDR3 is CASSLRSGADEQFF. In nucleotides, the CDR3 is TGTGCCAGCAGTTTAAGGTCGGGGGCGGATGAGCAGTTCTTC.

This clonotype was observed many times. The rearrangement joins TRBV18 to TRBJ2-7; TRBD1 might be the D (5 bases). The ends were cut back, 3 bases at V and 2 bases at J, with 14 bases in the middle. Germline CDR1 and CDR2: KGHSH and LQKENI. CDR3 size: 15 residues. The CDR3 region has the DNA TGTGCCAGCTCACCCACTATGACAGTCACCTACGAGCAGTACTTC. It is translated as CASSPTMTVTYEQYF.

The sample holds many counts of this clonotype. This chain links TRBV20-1 with TRBJ2-1; D gene unclear. Trimming cost V 5 bases and J 5 bases, with 10 bases left between them. The germline V gene encodes CDR1 DFQATT and CDR2 SNEGSKA (reference sequence). The CDR3 has 12 residues. CDR3 nucleotides: TGCAGTGCTCCCATTTGGGACAATGAGCAGTTCTTC. Protein: CSAPIWDNEQFF.

This clonotype was observed a few times. The chain is built from TRBV5-1 and TRBJ2-5; D tentatively fits TRBD1 or TRBD2 (5 bases each). Germline CDR1 SGHRS, CDR2 YFSETQ. CDR3 length: 15 residues. The V gene lost 3 bases and the J gene lost 0 bases, with 12 bases spanning the gap. The CDR3 DNA reads TGCGCCAGCAGCTGGATGAGGGGTAACCAAGAGACCCAGTACTTC. Amino acid sequence: CASSWMRGNQETQYF. The full variable domain, in which reference TRBV5-1 and TRBJ2-5 provide the parts outside the CDR3, is KAGVTQTPRYLIKTRGQQVTLSCSPISGHRSVSWYQQTPGQGLQFLFEYFSETQRNKGNFPGRFSGRQFSNSRSEMNVSTLELGDSALYLCASSWMRGNQETQYFGPGTRLLVL.

The rearrangement links TRBV5-5 to TRBJ1-5; D is possibly TRBD1 (6 bases). V gave up 4 bases and J gave up 1 base, with 21 bases separating them. This CDR3 spans 18 amino acids. From germline, CDR1 is SGHKS and CDR2 YYEKEE (reference sequence). The CDR3 here is CASSDSSARGGSNQPQHF. Here the CDR3 DNA reads TGTGCCAGCAGCGACAGCTCGGCCAGGGGAGGAAGCAATCAGCCCCAGCATTTT.

This clonotype has only a few counts. V and J are TRBV10-3 and TRBJ2-3, with D perhaps TRBD1 (6 bases). From germline, CDR1 is ENHRY and CDR2 SYGVKD. This CDR3 contains 13 residues. V was cut by 7 bases and J by 4 bases, with 12 bases left in between. CDR3 amino acids: CAITQGLSDTQYF. In DNA form, the CDR3 reads TGTGCCATCACCCAGGGGCTCTCAGATACGCAGTATTTT.

This clonotype showed up many times. This chain connects TRBV29-1 to TRBJ1-5; D remains ambiguous. From germline, CDR1 is SQVTM and CDR2 ANQGSEA. Deletions cut 4 bases from V and 3 bases from J, with 10 bases between. This CDR3 contains 13 residues. Here the CDR3 DNA reads TGCAGCGTTGTCACCGGCGTCAATCAGCCCCAGCATTTT. This sequence encodes CSVVTGVNQPQHF.